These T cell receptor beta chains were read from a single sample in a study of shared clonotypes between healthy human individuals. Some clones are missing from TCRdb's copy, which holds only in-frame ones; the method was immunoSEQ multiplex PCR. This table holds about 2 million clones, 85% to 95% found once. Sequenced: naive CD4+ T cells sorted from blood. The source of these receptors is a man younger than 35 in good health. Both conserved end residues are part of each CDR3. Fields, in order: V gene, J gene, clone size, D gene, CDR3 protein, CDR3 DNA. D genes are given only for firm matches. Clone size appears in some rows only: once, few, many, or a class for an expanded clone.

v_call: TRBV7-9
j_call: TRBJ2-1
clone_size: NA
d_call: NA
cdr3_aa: CASSPRGRRAYNEQFF
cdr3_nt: TGTGCCAGCAGCCCGAGGGGACGGAGAGCTTACAATGAGCAGTTCTTC

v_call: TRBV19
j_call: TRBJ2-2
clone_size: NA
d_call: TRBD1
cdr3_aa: CASTGTGVTGELFF
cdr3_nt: TGTGCCAGCACCGGGACAGGGGTGACCGGGGAGCTGTTTTTT

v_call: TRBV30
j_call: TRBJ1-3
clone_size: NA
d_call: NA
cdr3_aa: CAWSPRSSGNTIYF
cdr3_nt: TGTGCCTGGAGTCCCAGGAGCTCTGGAAACACCATATATTTT

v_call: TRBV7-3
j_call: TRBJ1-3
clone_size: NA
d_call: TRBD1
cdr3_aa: CASSLTAPGQPGNTIYF
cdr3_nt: TGTGCCAGCAGCTTAACGGCCCCGGGACAGCCAGGAAACACCATATATTTT

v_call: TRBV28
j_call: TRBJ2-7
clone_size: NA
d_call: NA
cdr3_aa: CASRQPTPPYEQYF
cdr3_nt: TGTGCCAGCAGGCAACCGACTCCGCCCTACGAGCAGTACTTC

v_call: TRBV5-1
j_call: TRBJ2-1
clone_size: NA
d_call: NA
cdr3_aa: CASSPDYDNEQFF
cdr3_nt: TGCGCCAGCAGCCCGGACTATGACAATGAGCAGTTCTTC

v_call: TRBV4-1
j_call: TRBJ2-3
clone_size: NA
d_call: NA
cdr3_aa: CASSQEGGRGTPLIF
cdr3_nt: TGCGCCAGCAGCCAAGAGGGTGGTCGGGGGACCCCCCTCATTTTT

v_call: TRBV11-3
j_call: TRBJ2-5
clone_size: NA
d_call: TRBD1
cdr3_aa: CASSPRTGGYETQYF
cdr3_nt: TGTGCCAGCAGCCCCCGGACAGGGGGATATGAGACCCAGTACTTC

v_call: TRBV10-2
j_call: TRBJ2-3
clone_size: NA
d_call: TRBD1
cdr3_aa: CASSPQKTKGATDTQYF
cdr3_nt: TGCGCCAGCAGTCCGCAGAAGACCAAGGGGGCGACAGATACGCAGTATTTT

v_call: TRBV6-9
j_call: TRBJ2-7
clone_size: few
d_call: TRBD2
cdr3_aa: CASSSPLAGVSYEQYF
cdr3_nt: TGTGCCAGCAGTTCCCCGCTAGCGGGAGTTTCCTACGAGCAGTACTTC

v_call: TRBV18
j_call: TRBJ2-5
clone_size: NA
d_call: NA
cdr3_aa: CASSPMGTQYF
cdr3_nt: TGTGCCAGCTCACCGATGGGGACCCAGTACTTC

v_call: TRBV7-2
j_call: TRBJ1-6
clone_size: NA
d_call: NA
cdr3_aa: CASSIYREKVPHF
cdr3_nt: TGTGCCAGCAGCATTTACAGGGAGAAAGTGCCCCACTTT

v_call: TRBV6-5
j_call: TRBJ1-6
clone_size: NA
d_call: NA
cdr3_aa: CASQLGAHQNSPLHF
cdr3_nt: TGCGCCAGTCAACTGGGGGCTCATCAGAATTCACCCCTCCACTTT

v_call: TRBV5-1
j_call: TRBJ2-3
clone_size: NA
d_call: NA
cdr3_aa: CASRELSSTDTQYF
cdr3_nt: TGCGCCAGCAGAGAGCTTAGTAGCACAGATACGCAGTATTTT

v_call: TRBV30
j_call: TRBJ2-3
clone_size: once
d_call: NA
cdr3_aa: CASSRGRYEDTQYF
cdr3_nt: TGTGCCTCGTCTCGGGGTCGGTATGAAGATACGCAGTATTTT

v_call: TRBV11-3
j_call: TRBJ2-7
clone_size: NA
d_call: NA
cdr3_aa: CASSLAGSYEQYF
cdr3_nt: TGTGCCAGCAGCTTAGCAGGGTCCTACGAGCAGTACTTC

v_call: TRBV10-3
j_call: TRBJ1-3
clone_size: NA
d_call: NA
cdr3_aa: CAIIPDLGGNTIYF
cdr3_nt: TGTGCCATCATCCCGGACCTGGGAGGAAACACCATATATTTT

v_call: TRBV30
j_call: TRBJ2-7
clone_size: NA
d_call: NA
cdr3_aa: CAWSEDSSYEQYF
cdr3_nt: TGTGCCTGGAGCGAGGACAGCTCCTACGAGCAGTACTTC

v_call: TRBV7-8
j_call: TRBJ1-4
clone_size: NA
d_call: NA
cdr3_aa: CASSLANSNEKLFF
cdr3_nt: TGTGCCAGCAGCTTAGCTAACAGTAATGAAAAACTGTTTTTT

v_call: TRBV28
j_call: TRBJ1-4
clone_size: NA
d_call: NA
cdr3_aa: CASSFRWSEKLFF
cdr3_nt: TGTGCCAGCAGTTTCAGGTGGAGTGAAAAACTGTTTTTT